A selection of T cell receptor beta chains follows, all from one sample in a study of T-cell memory formation after mild COVID-19. From the 5' RACE reads, TCRdb called clonotypes with MiXCR, one entry per CDR3 protein. Among a few hundred thousand distinct CDR3 sequences listed, 15% to 20% were seen once. Sequenced material: PBMCs or a T cell subset sorted from them (not recorded which). Every receptor here comes from a man aged 18-30 years who had mild COVID-19 (a few samples of this study predate the infection). Cell type and time point are not known. CDR3s include the opening cysteine and the closing phenylalanine or tryptophan. Each record gives: J gene, V gene, D gene, clone size, CDR3 protein, CDR3 DNA. D genes are given only for firm matches. Clone size, where shown, is once, few, many, or a class for clones that have expanded.

j_call: TRBJ1-2
v_call: TRBV6-6
d_call: -
clone_size: few
cdr3_aa: CASSYGPLSYGYTF
cdr3_nt: TGTGCCAGCAGTTACGGACCGCTAAGCTATGGCTACACCTTC

j_call: TRBJ2-6
v_call: TRBV12-3/TRBV12-4
d_call: -
clone_size: few
cdr3_aa: CATKTSGANVLTF
cdr3_nt: TGTGCCACAAAGACGTCAGGGGCCAACGTCCTGACTTTC

j_call: TRBJ2-6
v_call: TRBV4-2
d_call: -
clone_size: few
cdr3_aa: CASSQEDSSGANVLTF
cdr3_nt: TGTGCCAGCAGCCAAGAGGACAGCTCTGGGGCCAACGTCCTGACTTTC

j_call: TRBJ2-5
v_call: TRBV27
d_call: TRBD1
clone_size: -
cdr3_aa: CASSSETGAQETQYF
cdr3_nt: TGTGCCAGCAGTTCCGAGACAGGGGCGCAAGAGACCCAGTACTTC

j_call: TRBJ1-5
v_call: TRBV5-1
d_call: -
clone_size: -
cdr3_aa: CASSADGGSQPQHF
cdr3_nt: TGCGCCAGCAGCGCGGACGGGGGAAGTCAGCCCCAGCATTTT

j_call: TRBJ2-1
v_call: TRBV2
d_call: TRBD2
clone_size: few
cdr3_aa: CASSEWVAGGSEQFF
cdr3_nt: TGTGCCAGCAGTGAATGGGTAGCGGGGGGAAGTGAGCAGTTCTTC

j_call: TRBJ2-2
v_call: TRBV7-9
d_call: -
clone_size: -
cdr3_aa: CASSPLRGGTGELFF
cdr3_nt: TGTGCCAGCAGCCCCTTGAGGGGAGGCACCGGGGAGCTGTTTTTT

j_call: TRBJ2-2
v_call: TRBV5-1
d_call: TRBD1
clone_size: few
cdr3_aa: CASSASGGYTGELFF
cdr3_nt: TGCGCCAGCAGCGCATCAGGGGGATACACCGGGGAGCTGTTTTTT

j_call: TRBJ1-1
v_call: TRBV30
d_call: -
clone_size: few
cdr3_aa: CAWNGGVGTEAFF
cdr3_nt: TGTGCCTGGAACGGGGGGGTCGGCACTGAAGCTTTCTTT

j_call: TRBJ1-5
v_call: TRBV4-1
d_call: -
clone_size: few
cdr3_aa: CASSPALSLLEVSPQHF
cdr3_nt: TGCGCCAGCAGCCCAGCACTATCGCTCCTCGAGGTATCGCCCCAGCATTTT

j_call: TRBJ1-4
v_call: TRBV5-8
d_call: -
clone_size: -
cdr3_aa: CASTQGWITNEKLFF
cdr3_nt: TGTGCCAGCACCCAGGGCTGGATAACTAATGAAAAACTGTTTTTT

j_call: TRBJ2-2
v_call: TRBV12-3/TRBV12-4
d_call: -
clone_size: few
cdr3_aa: CASSHLEDTGELFF
cdr3_nt: TGTGCCAGCAGTCACCTCGAGGACACCGGGGAGCTGTTTTTT

j_call: TRBJ2-3
v_call: TRBV5-1
d_call: -
clone_size: -
cdr3_aa: CASSWTATDTQYF
cdr3_nt: TGCGCCAGCAGCTGGACAGCAACAGATACGCAGTATTTT

j_call: TRBJ2-1
v_call: TRBV18
d_call: -
clone_size: -
cdr3_aa: CASSHRDEGSNEQFF
cdr3_nt: TGTGCCAGCTCACACCGGGACGAGGGGTCCAATGAGCAGTTCTTC

j_call: TRBJ2-5
v_call: TRBV6-5
d_call: -
clone_size: -
cdr3_aa: CASRADRDQETQYF
cdr3_nt: TGTGCCAGCAGGGCAGACCGAGATCAAGAGACCCAGTACTTC

j_call: TRBJ2-5
v_call: TRBV10-3
d_call: TRBD2
clone_size: few
cdr3_aa: CAISQGGSSRGETQYF
cdr3_nt: TGTGCCATCTCTCAGGGCGGGAGCAGTCGTGGAGAGACCCAGTACTTC

j_call: TRBJ1-2
v_call: TRBV7-9
d_call: -
clone_size: -
cdr3_aa: CASSPQIPSYGYTF
cdr3_nt: TGTGCCAGCAGCCCCCAAATACCCAGCTATGGCTACACCTTC

j_call: TRBJ2-7
v_call: TRBV24-1
d_call: -
clone_size: few
cdr3_aa: CATSDTSLREQYF
cdr3_nt: TGTGCCACCAGTGATACGTCTTTGAGGGAGCAGTACTTC

j_call: TRBJ2-5
v_call: TRBV12-3/TRBV12-4
d_call: -
clone_size: few
cdr3_aa: CASNPGHSQETQYF
cdr3_nt: TGTGCCAGCAACCCGGGACACTCACAAGAGACCCAGTACTTC

j_call: TRBJ2-1
v_call: TRBV5-1
d_call: TRBD2
clone_size: -
cdr3_aa: CASTPLAGAPNYNEQFF
cdr3_nt: TGCGCCAGCACGCCACTAGCGGGGGCCCCAAACTACAATGAGCAGTTCTTC

j_call: TRBJ2-7
v_call: TRBV6-5
d_call: -
clone_size: few
cdr3_aa: CASSYTPRADYEQYF
cdr3_nt: TGTGCCAGCAGTTATACCCCAAGGGCCGACTACGAGCAGTACTTC

j_call: TRBJ2-3
v_call: TRBV5-1
d_call: -
clone_size: few
cdr3_aa: CASSLNVGTDTQYF
cdr3_nt: TGCGCCAGCAGCTTAAACGTCGGGACAGATACGCAGTATTTT

j_call: TRBJ1-2
v_call: TRBV3-1
d_call: -
clone_size: -
cdr3_aa: CASRTQDFPGGYTF
cdr3_nt: TGTGCCAGCAGAACCCAGGACTTTCCTGGCGGCTACACCTTC

j_call: TRBJ1-1
v_call: TRBV18
d_call: -
clone_size: few
cdr3_aa: CASSPIGRSTEAFF
cdr3_nt: TGTGCCAGCTCACCAATAGGTCGGAGTACTGAAGCTTTCTTT

j_call: TRBJ2-5
v_call: TRBV7-2
d_call: -
clone_size: few
cdr3_aa: CASSLNQGFQETQYF
cdr3_nt: TGTGCCAGCAGCTTAAACCAGGGTTTCCAAGAGACCCAGTACTTC

j_call: TRBJ2-2
v_call: TRBV4-2
d_call: TRBD1
clone_size: -
cdr3_aa: CASSGGQRLDTGELFF
cdr3_nt: TGTGCCAGCAGCGGGGGACAGCGTCTAGACACCGGGGAGCTGTTTTTT

j_call: TRBJ1-2
v_call: TRBV7-2
d_call: -
clone_size: few
cdr3_aa: CASSLPPQGRGGYYGYTF
cdr3_nt: TGTGCCAGCAGCTTACCCCCCCAGGGCAGGGGAGGATACTATGGCTACACCTTC

j_call: TRBJ1-1
v_call: TRBV7-2
d_call: TRBD1
clone_size: -
cdr3_aa: CASSSRTGEAFF
cdr3_nt: TGTGCCAGCAGCTCACGGACAGGGGAAGCTTTCTTT

j_call: TRBJ1-2
v_call: TRBV20-1
d_call: -
clone_size: few
cdr3_aa: CSARDQGNGYTF
cdr3_nt: TGCAGTGCTAGAGATCAAGGGAATGGCTACACCTTC

j_call: TRBJ1-6
v_call: TRBV9
d_call: -
clone_size: few
cdr3_aa: CASSVEAAGSSYNSPLHF
cdr3_nt: TGTGCCAGCAGCGTAGAAGCGGCAGGGAGCTCCTATAATTCACCCCTCCACTTT

j_call: TRBJ2-3
v_call: TRBV7-6
d_call: TRBD2
clone_size: few
cdr3_aa: CASSWSGGAIDTQYF
cdr3_nt: TGTGCCAGCAGCTGGAGCGGGGGGGCGATAGATACGCAGTATTTT

j_call: TRBJ1-1
v_call: TRBV4-1
d_call: -
clone_size: few
cdr3_aa: CASRLTGSTEAFF
cdr3_nt: TGCGCCAGCAGGCTTACGGGGAGCACTGAAGCTTTCTTT

j_call: TRBJ2-5
v_call: TRBV29-1
d_call: TRBD1
clone_size: -
cdr3_aa: CSVGQGAETQYF
cdr3_nt: TGCAGCGTCGGACAGGGGGCGGAGACCCAGTACTTC

j_call: TRBJ1-3
v_call: TRBV5-6
d_call: -
clone_size: -
cdr3_aa: CASSVVNSGNTIYF
cdr3_nt: TGTGCCAGCAGCGTCGTAAACTCTGGAAACACCATATATTTT

j_call: TRBJ2-7
v_call: TRBV6-6
d_call: TRBD2
clone_size: -
cdr3_aa: CASRLTSGGYEQYF
cdr3_nt: TGTGCCAGCAGGCTGACTAGCGGTGGCTACGAGCAGTACTTC

j_call: TRBJ1-2
v_call: TRBV12-3/TRBV12-4
d_call: -
clone_size: once
cdr3_aa: CASSLMLLGVRANYGYTF
cdr3_nt: TGTGCCAGCAGTTTAATGCTTTTAGGGGTGAGAGCTAACTATGGCTACACCTTC

j_call: TRBJ1-5
v_call: TRBV7-9
d_call: -
clone_size: -
cdr3_aa: CASSNVGGQPQHF
cdr3_nt: TGTGCCAGCAGCAACGTGGGGGGTCAGCCCCAGCATTTT

j_call: TRBJ1-1
v_call: TRBV29-1
d_call: -
clone_size: few
cdr3_aa: CSGRQSTEAFF
cdr3_nt: TGCAGCGGACGACAGAGCACTGAAGCTTTCTTT

j_call: TRBJ2-7
v_call: TRBV7-6
d_call: -
clone_size: -
cdr3_aa: CARSEGENYEQYF
cdr3_nt: TGTGCCAGGTCAGAGGGGGAGAACTACGAGCAGTACTTC